These 20 T cell receptor beta chains share one sample of origin, sequenced in a study of cytomegalovirus exposure and HLA in healthy donors. PCR employed 60 Vbeta and 13 Jbeta primers. Profiled with immunoSEQ multiplex PCR; TCRdb holds only in-frame clones, not every one. This table holds more than 85,000 clones, 76% found once. The source material was PBMCs. Every receptor here comes from a man aged 30 to 39 in good health and CMV-seropositive.

Here the CDR3 reads CASKTTGNSPLHF. In nucleotides, the CDR3 is TGTGCCAGCAAGACGACAGGAAATTCACCCCTCCACTTT. This chain links TRBV2 with TRBJ1-6, with D perhaps matching TRBD1 (6 bases). Deletions cut 7 bases from V and 7 bases from J, with 11 bases between. This CDR3 has 13 residues. Germline V lookup: CDR1 SNHLY, CDR2 FYNNEI.

The sample holds a few counts of this clone. The J gene is TRBJ1-5, the V gene TRBV7-2; TRBD1 agrees at 7 bases. CDR3 length: 15 residues. CDR1 and CDR2 (germline): SGHTA, FQGNSA. Trimming removed 5 bases from V and 0 bases from J; junction bases left unmatched: 4. CDR3 nucleotides: TGTGCCAGCAGCCCCGGGACAGTTAGCAATCAGCCCCAGCATTTT. Its protein is CASSPGTVSNQPQHF.

V is TRBV7-9 and J is TRBJ1-5; D possibly corresponds to TRBD1 (5 bases). The CDR3 covers 14 residues. V was clipped by 7 bases and J by 0 bases, with 10 bases between them. Germline CDR1 and CDR2: SEHNR and FQNEAQ (reference sequence). The CDR3 nucleotides are TGTGCCAGCACCCCGACAGATAGCAATCAGCCCCAGCATTTT. This codes for CASTPTDSNQPQHF.

The V call is TRBV7-2, the J call TRBJ2-1, with D unresolved. V was pared by 4 bases and J by 9 bases, with 13 bases between. CDR3 size: 13 residues. Germline V gives CDR1 SGHTA, CDR2 FQGNSA. CDR3 loop: CASSSRDRGEQFF. CDR3 nucleotides: TGTGCCAGCAGCTCCCGAGACCGCGGTGAGCAGTTCTTC.

The chain recombines TRBV28 with TRBJ2-2; 11 bases map to TRBD1. Germline values: CDR1 MDHEN, CDR2 SYDVKM. Unmatched junction bases numbered 4, after V lost 4 bases and J lost 6 bases. This CDR3 region has 15 residues. The CDR3 loop is CASSSSGQGAGELFF. CDR3 sequence (DNA): TGTGCCAGCAGTTCGTCGGGACAGGGGGCCGGGGAGCTGTTTTTT.

The chain has TRBV6-5 and TRBJ2-1, with 12 bases identical to TRBD2. V lost 0 bases and J lost 8; bases outside the gene matches: 5. This CDR3 has 16 amino acids. The germline CDR1 and CDR2 sequences are MNHEY and SVGAGI. CDR3 sequence reads: CASSYSLAGGAYEQFF. The CDR3 coding sequence is TGTGCCAGCAGTTACTCTCTAGCGGGGGGGGCCTATGAGCAGTTCTTC.

The chain links TRBV11-2 to TRBJ2-3; D is possibly TRBD2 (7 bases). Between the trimmed V and J ends, which lost 6 bases and 0 bases, there was a span of 16 bases. CDR3 length: 16 amino acids. Germline CDR1 is SGHAT and CDR2 is FQNNGV. The CDR3 region has the DNA TGTGCCAGCAGTCCCCGCGGGGGCTCTAGCACAGATACGCAGTATTTT. Translated, it gives CASSPRGGSSTDTQYF.

The CDR3 nucleotides read TGTGCCAGCAGCCAGACAGGGGGGGGGTTGTATTTT. It is translated as CASSQTGGGLYF. V gene TRBV11-2 combines with J gene TRBJ2-3, with 9 positions matching TRBD1. Germline CDR1 is SGHAT and CDR2 is FQNNGV. CDR3 length: 12 residues. The V segment lost 5 bases and the J segment 14 bases; nucleotides outside the gene matches: 8.

A single count supports this clone. V is TRBV7-8 and J is TRBJ1-1; the D gene is possibly TRBD1 (6 bases). CDR1 and CDR2 (germline): SGHVS, FQNEAQ. V lost 5 bases and J lost 2, with 12 bases in between. The CDR3 is made up of 14 amino acids. CDR3 amino acids: CASSPRTANTEAFF. CDR3 nucleotide sequence: TGTGCCAGCAGCCCTCGGACAGCCAACACTGAAGCTTTCTTT.

The chain carries TRBV18 and TRBJ2-1; tentatively, D is TRBD2 (7 bases). Germline lookup yields CDR1 KGHSH and CDR2 LQKENI. Trimming shortened V by 5 bases and J by 1 base, and 15 bases separated the two germline ends. This CDR3 comprises 16 residues. CDR3 amino acids: CASSSSRGGSYNEQFF. The CDR3 region has the DNA TGTGCCAGCTCATCAAGTAGGGGGGGATCCTACAATGAGCAGTTCTTC.

V is TRBV5-4 and J is TRBJ1-3; D is possibly TRBD1 (5 bases). The CDR3 contains 13 residues. Germline assignment: CDR1 SGHNT and CDR2 YYREEE (reference sequence). Trimming removed 1 base from V and 6 bases from J, with 8 bases in between. CDR3 loop: CASSLLGLNTIYF. The CDR3 nucleotides read TGTGCCAGCAGCTTGCTGGGGCTAAACACCATATATTTT. Drawing the rest from reference TRBV5-4 and TRBJ1-3, the complete variable domain is ETGVTQSPTHLIKTRGQQVTLRCSSQSGHNTVSWYQQALGQGPQFIFQYYREEENGRGNFPPRFSGLQFPNYSSELNVNALELDDSALYLCASSLLGLNTIYFGEGSWLTVV.

V gene TRBV30 combines with J gene TRBJ1-5; tentatively, D is TRBD1 (5 bases). Per germline, CDR1 GTSNPN and CDR2 SVGIG (reference sequence). V lost 0 bases and J lost 15, with 12 bases in between. This CDR3 has 11 residues. The CDR3 DNA is TGTGCCTGGAGTGTAGGGGCAGGCAGGCATTTT. This encodes CAWSVGAGRHF.

The rearrangement uses TRBV29-1 and TRBJ1-1; 7 nucleotides line up with TRBD1. The CDR3 loop spans 16 amino acids. With 6 bases clipped from V and 0 bases from J, the junction kept 13 bases outside the gene matches. Germline loops: CDR1 SQVTM, CDR2 ANQGSEA. The CDR3: CSVRTDRVGMNTEAFF. The CDR3 bases are TGCAGCGTCCGTACTGACAGGGTGGGGATGAACACTGAAGCTTTCTTT.

The gene calls are TRBV4-1 and TRBJ2-7; TRBD2 agrees at 9 bases. The CDR3 totals 13 residues. V lost 6 bases to trimming and J lost 5 bases; unmatched junction nucleotides: 5. CDR1 is MGHRA, CDR2 YSYEKL, per germline. Here the CDR3 reads CASSPRTSDEQYF. CDR3 nucleotides: TGCGCCAGCAGTCCCAGGACTAGCGACGAGCAGTACTTC.

The chain joins TRBV28 to TRBJ2-1, with 11 bases lining up with TRBD2. V was clipped by 3 bases and J by 10 bases; unmatched bases: 8. The length of the CDR3 is 15 residues. Looked up from germline, CDR1 is MDHEN and CDR2 is SYDVKM. The CDR3 reads CASSFLTSGEGEQFF. The CDR3 nucleotides read TGTGCCAGCAGTTTCTTGACTAGCGGGGAGGGGGAGCAGTTCTTC. Full variable domain (missing parts from reference TRBV28 and TRBJ2-1): DVKVTQSSRYLVKRTGEKVFLECVQDMDHENMFWYRQDPGLGLRLIYFSYDVKMKEKGDIPEGYSVSREKKERFSLILESASTNQTSMYLCASSFLTSGEGEQFFGPGTRLTVL.

A remark on this clone: The junction shows a germline mismatch at one end, possibly a read error. The rearrangement links TRBV4-3 to TRBJ2-7; 11 bases are a match to TRBD1. In germline, CDR1 is LGHNA, CDR2 YSLEER. The CDR3 totals 16 residues. CDR3 region: CARSPQWTGGRYEQYF. The DNA for the CDR3 is TGCGCCCGCAGCCCCCAATGGACAGGGGGCCGTTACGAGCAGTACTTC.

The V gene is TRBV15, the J gene TRBJ2-7; 7 positions match TRBD1. The trim removed 0 bases at V and 5 bases at J, leaving 7 bases unmatched. This CDR3 spans 15 amino acids. Looked up from germline, CDR1 is LNHNV and CDR2 is YYDKDF (reference sequence). As DNA, the CDR3 is TGTGCCACCAGCAGAGATACCGGGACAGCCCACGAGCAGTACTTC. Its translation: CATSRDTGTAHEQYF.

The gene calls are TRBV5-4 and TRBJ2-7; D is uncertain. CDR3 length equals 15 residues. V lost 2 bases, J lost 0 bases, and 12 bases lay in between. Germline V lookup: CDR1 SGHNT, CDR2 YYREEE (reference sequence). The CDR3 nucleotides are TGTGCCAGCAGCTTTGGCGCAGCTAGCTCCTACGAGCAGTACTTC. It is translated as CASSFGAASSYEQYF.

The V gene is TRBV2, the J gene TRBJ1-1; D unresolved. The CDR3 totals 17 residues. Trimming left V 2 bases short and J 3 bases short, with 19 bases between. In germline, CDR1 is SNHLY, CDR2 FYNNEI. The CDR3 nucleotides are TGTGCCAGCAGTGAAAGAGGAAGGCGGGATTGGGACACTGAAGCTTTCTTT. The encoded protein is CASSERGRRDWDTEAFF.

J is TRBJ1-2 and V is TRBV14, with TRBD1 as a possible D gene (6 bases). The CDR3 contains 15 residues. V was trimmed by 4 bases and J by 7 bases, leaving 19 bases between them. Germline CDR1 and CDR2: SGHDN and FVKESK. The CDR3 coding sequence is TGTGCCAGCAGCCCCGGACAGCCGCCTGGCCGTGGCTACACCTTC. Protein product: CASSPGQPPGRGYTF.